This TCR beta chain was observed in a study of Ad26.COV2.S vaccination and SARS-CoV-2 variants. Notes on the study in general: The analyses of TCR breadth and depth may have understated the size of total T cell responses.

About this clone: Its target is unknown.

The data were produced by immunoSEQ multiplex PCR, yet TCRdb's version contains in-frame clones alone and is incomplete. Here the sample spans some 420,000 clones, around 89% being singletons. V lost 0 bases and J 3 bases, leaving 15 bases between the germline ends. This CDR3 is built from 16 residues. The germline gives CDR1 SGHVS, CDR2 FQNEAQ. Treatment here: roughly 18 received Ad26.COV2.S at low or high dose, single or two shots; several received placebo; per-sample allocation not given. The samples were gathered on day 63 after the first injection of vaccine or placebo. Boston hosted the donor, who was an adult aged 18-55 years.

This receptor was obtained from a person aged 18-65 years who received the Ad26.COV2.S COVID-19 vaccine or a placebo. The chain is built from TRBV7-8 and TRBJ2-7; D may be TRBD1 (5 bases). Sequencing used peripheral blood, obtained in a trial of Ad26.COV2.S vaccine versus placebo. Here the CDR3 DNA reads TGTGCCAGCAGCTTAGCACCGAGCTCAGGGAACTACGAGCAGTACTTC. Translation: CASSLAPSSGNYEQYF.